The clone carrying this T cell receptor beta chain was seen only a few times. Its antigen remains unidentified. The data were obtained in a study of blood T cells in healthy people across ages. The second PCR ran roughly 6 to 12 cycles with a sample-barcoded 5' primer and J-beta primers. TCRdb ran MiXCR on the 5' RACE reads and lists one entry per CDR3 protein. The sample carries nearly 800,000 distinct CDR3 sequences, roughly 50% recorded once. Study-level results: One million T cells yielded diversity estimates that were considered underestimates.

This clonotype was sampled from a man aged 35-49 years in good health. Material: blood.

DNA for the CDR3: TGTGCCATCAGTGAGCCTTACAGGGGCTCACCCACAGATACGCAGTATTTT. Protein sequence: CAISEPYRGSPTDTQYF. The chain recombines TRBV10-3 with TRBJ2-3; 7 positions match TRBD1. V shed 2 bases and J 2 bases; nucleotides not matched to a gene: 10. Germline V lookup: CDR1 ENHRY, CDR2 SYGVKD. The CDR3 runs to 17 residues.